These T cell receptor beta chains were read from a single sample in a study of T cell responses to AZD1222 COVID-19 vaccine. Assay used: immunoSEQ multiplex PCR; TCRdb lists only in-frame clones, some missing. This table holds around 160,000 clones, around 93% found once. The sequenced sample was peripheral blood, obtained 28 days after the second AZD1222 dose. These receptors all come from an adult who received the AZD1222 COVID-19 vaccine. Both conserved end residues are part of each CDR3. Each record gives: D gene, J gene, clone size, V gene, CDR3 protein. The D gene is left open where the match is weak. Some rows mark clone size as missing; the rest say once, few, many or name a class of expanded clone.

. | TRBJ2-1 | . | TRBV19 | CASSEWGGNEQFF
. | TRBJ1-5 | . | TRBV11-2 | CASSYQGGNQPQHF
. | TRBJ2-2 | . | TRBV6-4 | CASSDEVSGELFF
TRBD2 | TRBJ2-1 | . | TRBV27 | CASRFSGPLSANNEQFF
. | TRBJ1-1 | . | TRBV5-1 | CASSLALDVGEAFF
. | TRBJ2-2 | . | TRBV12-5 | CASGLVPGGGPTGELFF
. | TRBJ1-1 | once | TRBV7-3 | CASSLTRRQNTEAFF
. | TRBJ2-3 | . | TRBV30 | CAWRDYSDTQYF
. | TRBJ2-7 | once | TRBV7-2 | CASSLAGLGNEQYF
. | TRBJ1-1 | . | TRBV18 | CASSLRGQNTEAFF